A selection of T cell receptor beta chains follows, all from one sample in a study of CD8 T cells in ankylosing spondylitis. TCRdb processed the 5' RACE reads anew with MiXCR; each CDR3 protein has one entry. The data hold 30,000 to 45,000 distinct CDR3 sequences, with 15% to 20% observed a single time. The sample comprised blood. The receptor source for this set is a male donor with ankylosing spondylitis or in good health (not recorded which). The CDR3 runs from the conserved cysteine through the conserved F or W. D genes are given only for firm matches. A row's size may be missing; if present it is once, few, many or a size class.

clone_size j_call v_call d_call cdr3_aa cdr3_nt
few TRBJ2-2 TRBV7-6 TRBD1 CASSSRDRLTGELFF TGTGCCAGCAGCAGCCGGGACAGGCTAACCGGGGAGCTGTTTTTT
few TRBJ2-6 TRBV4-1 NA CASSQPGQLSGANVLTF TGCGCCAGCAGCCAACCCGGACAGCTCTCTGGGGCCAACGTCCTGACTTTC
few TRBJ1-1 TRBV6-6 NA CASKEWSRYPIEAFF TGTGCCAGCAAGGAGTGGAGCAGGTACCCGATCGAAGCTTTCTTT
few TRBJ2-1 TRBV7-2 NA CASSFDRSTYNEQFF TGTGCCAGCAGCTTCGATAGGTCCACGTACAATGAGCAGTTCTTC
NA TRBJ2-2 TRBV6-5 NA CASSYLRGGELFF TGTGCCAGCAGTTACCTTCGGGGCGGGGAGCTGTTTTTT
many TRBJ1-5 TRBV6-2/TRBV6-3 NA CASHVGGEAQPQHF TGTGCCAGCCACGTGGGAGGCGAGGCTCAGCCCCAGCATTTT
NA TRBJ2-4 TRBV12-3/TRBV12-4 TRBD1 CASSLSGGANIQYF TGTGCCAGCAGTTTATCAGGGGGCGCCAACATTCAGTACTTC
NA TRBJ2-3 TRBV4-3 TRBD2 CASSLRRGGTDTQYF TGCGCCAGCAGCTTAAGGCGGGGGGGCACAGATACGCAGTATTTT
NA TRBJ2-7 TRBV12-3/TRBV12-4 NA CASSLRQDQEQYF TGTGCCAGCAGTTTACGGCAGGATCAAGAGCAGTACTTC
NA TRBJ2-2 TRBV20-1 NA CSALGGLYTGELFF TGCAGTGCTCTAGGGGGACTATACACCGGGGAGCTGTTTTTT
few TRBJ2-1 TRBV28 TRBD2 CASSVILAENYNEQFF TGTGCCAGCAGTGTGATACTAGCGGAGAACTACAATGAGCAGTTCTTC
few TRBJ2-3 TRBV7-2 TRBD1 CASSQRQGGNTQYF TGTGCCAGCAGCCAACGACAGGGGGGTAATACGCAGTATTTT